The clone carrying this T cell receptor beta chain was found a few times. As yet, its antigen is unknown. The data were obtained in a study of T-cell reconstitution after alpha-beta-depleted transplantation in children. Study results and caveats: Several hundred expanded graft clones reportedly gave rise to the alpha-beta T cells present about two months after transplant. Elevated TCRbeta diversity at day 60 was traced, in some patients, to surviving recipient T cells and thymic progenitors. T-cell counts and diversity were attributed mostly to newly produced T cells one year after transplant.

This sample's TCRbeta library carried unique molecular identifier barcodes. One entry per CDR3 protein results from TCRdb running MiXCR on the PCR reads. In the table there are about 200,000 distinct CDR3 sequences, approximately 8.4% of which are singletons. Germline lookup yields CDR1 SGHDT and CDR2 YYEEEE. This CDR3 contains 13 residues. V dropped 4 bases and J dropped 10 bases, with 17 bases sitting between them. The chain links TRBV5-6 to TRBJ1-1, with D tentatively TRBD1 (5 bases). The material sequenced was PBMCs, mostly from graft donor cells, taken 360 days after TCRalphabeta/CD19-depleted stem cell transplant. This clonotype was sampled from a male patient aged 2 to 10 who had a stem cell transplant for acute myeloid leukemia, so the T cells may come from the graft donor. The CDR3 loop reads CASSPGSGATAFF. DNA for the CDR3: TGTGCCAGCAGCCCGGGATCCGGGGCAACAGCTTTCTTT.